This T cell receptor beta chain originates from a study of pediatric ulcerative colitis. General study results and limits: This repertoire reflects total lymphocytes rather than subpopulations like regulatory T cells. Compared with controls, ulcerative colitis showed greater blood-rectum clone sharing.

The assay was immunoSEQ multiplex PCR, and TCRdb's table has in-frame clones only and misses some. The table lists some 4,900 clones, about nine tenths of them singletons. A note on this clone: Its antigen is unidentified.

This CDR3 region has 12 residues. CDR1 and CDR2 from the germline V gene are MNHNY and SVGAGI (reference sequence). The chain links TRBV6-6 to TRBJ2-7, with TRBD2 matching over 11 bases. Source material: blood. This TCR came from a boy younger than 18 with mild ulcerative colitis. The CDR3, as DNA: TGTACTGTAGCGGGAGGGCTTAGTGAGCAGTACTTC. Amino acid sequence: CTVAGGLSEQYF.